This paragraph covers one T cell receptor beta chain sequence. CDR1 and CDR2 from the germline V gene are MNHEY and SVGAGI. This CDR3 region has 12 residues. Trimming left V 8 bases short and J 7 bases short, with 12 bases between. The sample is drawn from a study of radiotherapy plus CTLA-4 blockade in lung cancer. The assay was immunoSEQ multiplex PCR, and TCRdb's table has in-frame clones only and misses some. The data hold about 28,000 clones, with around 85% observed a single time. This chain links TRBV6-5 with TRBJ1-5; D perhaps matches TRBD1 (5 bases). The material was peripheral blood, obtained from a patient treated with radiotherapy plus ipilimumab. This receptor was obtained from a human donor with non-small cell lung cancer who had stable disease on radiotherapy plus ipilimumab. CDR3 protein: CASAQGVQPQHF. CDR3 bases: TGTGCCAGCGCCCAGGGTGTCCAGCCCCAGCATTTT.